This T cell receptor beta chain emerged from a study of PD-L1 blockade in urothelial cancer. The wider study: Analysis of blood occurred 3 weeks (second dose) and 6 weeks after treatment start. The study, taken as a whole, reports: Better survival was predicted when blood TCR clonality before treatment fell below the median.

Time point of the sample: pretreatment peripheral blood. Libraries were prepared by immunoSEQ multiplex PCR; TCRdb keeps only in-frame clonotypes and omits some of them. The data show about 74,000 clones, roughly nine tenths seen once. The junction had 3 bases not matched to a gene; V was cut back by 5 bases and J by 0 bases. CDR1 is SGHTA and CDR2 is FQGNSA in the germline V gene. The CDR3 is 15 residues long. In this sample, this clone turned up once. Its antigen is not identified. The J gene is TRBJ2-2, the V gene TRBV7-2; 7 nucleotides agree with TRBD2. The sequencing here drew on PBMCs, taken around atezolizumab (anti-PD-L1) treatment. The receptor was derived from a man between 65 and 85 years old with urothelial cancer. The CDR3 bases are TGTGCCAGCAGCCCGGGACTAACGAACACCGGGGAGCTGTTTTTT. Its protein product is CASSPGLTNTGELFF.